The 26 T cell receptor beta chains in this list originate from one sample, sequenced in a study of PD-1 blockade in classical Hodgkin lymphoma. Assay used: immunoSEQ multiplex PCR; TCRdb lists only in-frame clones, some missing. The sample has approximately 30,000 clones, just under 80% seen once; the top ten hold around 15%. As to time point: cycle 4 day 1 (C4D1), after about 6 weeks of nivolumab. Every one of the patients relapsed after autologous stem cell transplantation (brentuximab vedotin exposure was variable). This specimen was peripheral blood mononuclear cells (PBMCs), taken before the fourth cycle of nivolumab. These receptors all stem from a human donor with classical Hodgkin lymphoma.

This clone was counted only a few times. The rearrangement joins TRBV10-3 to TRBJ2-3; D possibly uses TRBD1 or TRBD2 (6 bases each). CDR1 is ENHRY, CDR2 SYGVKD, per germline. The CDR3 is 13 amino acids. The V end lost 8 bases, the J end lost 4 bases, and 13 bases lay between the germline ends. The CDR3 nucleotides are TGTGCCATCTCTGTCGGGGGCCCAGATACGCAGTATTTT. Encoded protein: CAISVGGPDTQYF.

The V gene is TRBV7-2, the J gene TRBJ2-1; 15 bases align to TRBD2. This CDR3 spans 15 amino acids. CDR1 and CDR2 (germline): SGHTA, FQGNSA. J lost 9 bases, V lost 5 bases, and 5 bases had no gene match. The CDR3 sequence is CASSPRTSGRGEQFF. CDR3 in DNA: TGTGCCAGCAGCCCCCGGACTAGCGGGAGGGGTGAGCAGTTCTTC.

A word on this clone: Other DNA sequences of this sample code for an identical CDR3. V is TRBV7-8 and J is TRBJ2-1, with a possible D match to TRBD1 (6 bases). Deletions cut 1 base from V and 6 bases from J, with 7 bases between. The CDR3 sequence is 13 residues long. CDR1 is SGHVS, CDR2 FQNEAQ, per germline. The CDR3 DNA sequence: TGTGCCAGCAGCTTAGGGGGGCCCAATGAGCAGTTCTTC. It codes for CASSLGGPNEQFF.

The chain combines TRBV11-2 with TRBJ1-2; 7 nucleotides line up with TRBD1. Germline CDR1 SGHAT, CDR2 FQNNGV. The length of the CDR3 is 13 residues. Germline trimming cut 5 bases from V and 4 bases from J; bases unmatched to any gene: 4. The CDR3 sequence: CASSRQGTYGYTF. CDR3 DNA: TGTGCCAGCAGCCGACAGGGAACCTATGGCTACACCTTC.

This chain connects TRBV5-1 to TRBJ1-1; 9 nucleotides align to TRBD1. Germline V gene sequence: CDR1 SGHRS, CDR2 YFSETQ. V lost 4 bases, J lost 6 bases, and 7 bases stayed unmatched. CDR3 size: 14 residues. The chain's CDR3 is CASSGGQGWAEAFF. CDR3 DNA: TGCGCCAGCAGCGGCGGACAGGGGTGGGCTGAAGCTTTCTTT.

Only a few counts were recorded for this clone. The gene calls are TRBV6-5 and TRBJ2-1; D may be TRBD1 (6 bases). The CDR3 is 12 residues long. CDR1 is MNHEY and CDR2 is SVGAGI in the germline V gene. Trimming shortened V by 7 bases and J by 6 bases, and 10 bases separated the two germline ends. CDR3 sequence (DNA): TGTGCCAGCAAGTCAGGGGCCAATGAGCAGTTCTTC. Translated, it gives CASKSGANEQFF.

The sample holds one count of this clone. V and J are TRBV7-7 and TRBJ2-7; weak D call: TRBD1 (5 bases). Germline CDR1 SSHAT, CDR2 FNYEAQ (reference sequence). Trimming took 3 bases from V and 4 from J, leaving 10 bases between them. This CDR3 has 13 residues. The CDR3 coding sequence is TGTGCCAGCAGCTTGTATCAGGGATACGAGCAGTACTTC. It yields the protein CASSLYQGYEQYF.

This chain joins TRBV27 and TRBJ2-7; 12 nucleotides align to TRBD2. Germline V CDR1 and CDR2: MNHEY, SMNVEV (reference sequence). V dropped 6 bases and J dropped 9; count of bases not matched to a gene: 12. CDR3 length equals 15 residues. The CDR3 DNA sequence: TGTGCCAGCAGCCTCCTAGCGGGAGGGCCCGGGGGGCAGTACTTC. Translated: CASSLLAGGPGGQYF.

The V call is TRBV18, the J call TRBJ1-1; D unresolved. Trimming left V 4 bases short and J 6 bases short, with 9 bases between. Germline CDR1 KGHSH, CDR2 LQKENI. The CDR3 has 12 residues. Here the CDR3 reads CASSREGPEAFF. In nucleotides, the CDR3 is TGTGCCAGCTCACGGGAGGGCCCTGAAGCTTTCTTT.

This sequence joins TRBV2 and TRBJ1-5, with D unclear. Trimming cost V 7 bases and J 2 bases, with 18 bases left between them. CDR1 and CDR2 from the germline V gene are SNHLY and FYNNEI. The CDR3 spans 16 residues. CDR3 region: CASTPQGGLGNQPQHF. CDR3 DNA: TGTGCCAGCACACCACAAGGAGGGCTTGGCAATCAGCCCCAGCATTTT.

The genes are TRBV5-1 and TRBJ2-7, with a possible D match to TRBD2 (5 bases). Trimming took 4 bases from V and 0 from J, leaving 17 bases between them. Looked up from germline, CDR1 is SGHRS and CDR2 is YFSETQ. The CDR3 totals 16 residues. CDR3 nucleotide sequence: TGCGCCAGCAGCCAGGAGGTAGCGACGAGCTCCTACGAGCAGTACTTC. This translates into CASSQEVATSSYEQYF.

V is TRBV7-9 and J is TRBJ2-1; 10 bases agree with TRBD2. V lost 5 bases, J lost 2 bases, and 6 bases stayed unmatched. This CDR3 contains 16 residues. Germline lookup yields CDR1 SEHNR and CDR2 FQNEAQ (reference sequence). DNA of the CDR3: TGTGCCAGCAGCCAGGGCCTAGCGGGAGCCTACAATGAGCAGTTCTTC. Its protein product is CASSQGLAGAYNEQFF.

The CDR3 nucleotides read TGTGCCAGCTCACCGTTGGCTAGCGGGGCAGATACGCAGTATTTT. Protein: CASSPLASGADTQYF. This chain links TRBV18 with TRBJ2-3; TRBD2 aligns across 9 bases. With V trimmed by 3 bases and J by 4 bases, 5 bases remained unmatched. The CDR3 runs 15 residues. Germline lookup yields CDR1 KGHSH and CDR2 LQKENI.

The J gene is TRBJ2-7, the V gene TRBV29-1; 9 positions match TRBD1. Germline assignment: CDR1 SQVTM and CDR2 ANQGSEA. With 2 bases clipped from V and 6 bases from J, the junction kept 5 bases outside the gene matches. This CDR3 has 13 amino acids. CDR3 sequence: CSVERGTGSEQYF. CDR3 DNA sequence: TGCAGCGTTGAACGCGGGACAGGGTCCGAGCAGTACTTC.

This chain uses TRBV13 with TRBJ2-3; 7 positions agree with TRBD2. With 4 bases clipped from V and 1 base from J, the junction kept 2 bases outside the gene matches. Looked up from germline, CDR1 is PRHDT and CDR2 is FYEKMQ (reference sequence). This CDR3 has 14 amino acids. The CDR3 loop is CASSSTSGTDTQYF. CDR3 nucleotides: TGTGCCAGCAGCTCCACTAGCGGCACAGATACGCAGTATTTT. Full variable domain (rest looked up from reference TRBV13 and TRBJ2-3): AAGVIQSPRHLIKEKRETATLKCYPIPRHDTVYWYQQGPGQDPQFLISFYEKMQSDKGSIPDRFSAQQFSDYHSELNMSSLELGDSALYFCASSSTSGTDTQYFGPGTRLTVL.

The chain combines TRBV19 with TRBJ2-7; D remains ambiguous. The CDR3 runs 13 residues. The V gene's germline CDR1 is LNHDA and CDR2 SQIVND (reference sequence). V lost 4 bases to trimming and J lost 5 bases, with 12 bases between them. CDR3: CASSTGPLHEQYF. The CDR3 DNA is TGTGCCAGTAGTACCGGTCCCCTCCACGAGCAGTACTTC.

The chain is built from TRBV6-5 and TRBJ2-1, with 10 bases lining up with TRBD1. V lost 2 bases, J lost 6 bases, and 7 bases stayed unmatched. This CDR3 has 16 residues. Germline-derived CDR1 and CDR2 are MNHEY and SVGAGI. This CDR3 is CASSYQGTGVTNEQFF. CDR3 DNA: TGTGCCAGCAGTTACCAAGGGACAGGGGTAACCAATGAGCAGTTCTTC.

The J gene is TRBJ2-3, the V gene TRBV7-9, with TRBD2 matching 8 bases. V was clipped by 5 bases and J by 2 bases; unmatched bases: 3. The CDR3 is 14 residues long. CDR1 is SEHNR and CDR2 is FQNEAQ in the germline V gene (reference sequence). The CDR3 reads CASSISGDTDTQYF. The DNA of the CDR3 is TGTGCCAGCAGCATTAGCGGGGACACAGATACGCAGTATTTT.

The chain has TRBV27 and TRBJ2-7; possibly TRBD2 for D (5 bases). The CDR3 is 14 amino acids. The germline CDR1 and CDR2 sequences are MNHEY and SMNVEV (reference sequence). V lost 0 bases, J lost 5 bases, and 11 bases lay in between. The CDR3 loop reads CASSLSRTLDEQYF. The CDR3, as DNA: TGTGCCAGCAGTTTATCCCGGACTCTAGACGAGCAGTACTTC.

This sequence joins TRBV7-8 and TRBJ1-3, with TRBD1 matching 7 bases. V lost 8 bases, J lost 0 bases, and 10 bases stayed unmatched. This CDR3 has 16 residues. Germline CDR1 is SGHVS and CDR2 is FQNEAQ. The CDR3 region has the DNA TGTGCCAGCGGAAAATTCGGGACAGTCTCTGGAAACACCATATATTTT. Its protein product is CASGKFGTVSGNTIYF.

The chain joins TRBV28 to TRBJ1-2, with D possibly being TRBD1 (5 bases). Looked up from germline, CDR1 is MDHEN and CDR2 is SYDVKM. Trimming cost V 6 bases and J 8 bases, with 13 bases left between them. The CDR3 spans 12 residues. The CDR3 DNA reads TGTGCCAGCAGCCCGCCAGGGTACGGCTACACCTTC. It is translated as CASSPPGYGYTF.

The CDR3 DNA sequence: TGTGCCAGCAGCGCCCGGGGACTAGCGGGAGATTTAACCGATACGCAGTATTTT. It specifies CASSARGLAGDLTDTQYF. The chain has TRBV9 and TRBJ2-3; 14 bases agree with TRBD2. The CDR3 has 18 amino acids. Trimming took 3 bases from V and 6 from J; bases not matched to a gene: 12. In germline, CDR1 is SGDLS, CDR2 YYNGEE.

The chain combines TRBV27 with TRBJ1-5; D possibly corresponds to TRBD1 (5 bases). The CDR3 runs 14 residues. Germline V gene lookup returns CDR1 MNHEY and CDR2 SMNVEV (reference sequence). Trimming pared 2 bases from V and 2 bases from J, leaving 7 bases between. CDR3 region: CASSLRGGNQPQHF. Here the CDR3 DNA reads TGTGCCAGCAGTTTAAGGGGTGGCAATCAGCCCCAGCATTTT.

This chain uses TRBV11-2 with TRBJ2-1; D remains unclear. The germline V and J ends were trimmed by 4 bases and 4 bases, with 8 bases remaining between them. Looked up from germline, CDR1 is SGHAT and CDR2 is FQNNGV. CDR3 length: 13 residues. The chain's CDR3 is CASSSEVYNEQFF. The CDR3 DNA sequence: TGTGCCAGCAGCTCAGAGGTATACAATGAGCAGTTCTTC.

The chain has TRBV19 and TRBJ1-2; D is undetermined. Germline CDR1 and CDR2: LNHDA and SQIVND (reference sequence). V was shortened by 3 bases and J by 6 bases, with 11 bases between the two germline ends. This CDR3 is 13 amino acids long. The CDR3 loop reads CASSIRGRDGYTF. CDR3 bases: TGTGCCAGTAGTATCCGGGGAAGGGATGGCTACACCTTC.

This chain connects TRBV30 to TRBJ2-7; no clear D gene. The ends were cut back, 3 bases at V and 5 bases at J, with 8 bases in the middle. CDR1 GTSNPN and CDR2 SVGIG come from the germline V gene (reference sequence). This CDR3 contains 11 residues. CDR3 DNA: TGTGCCTGGAGACGGTCCCACGAGCAGTACTTC. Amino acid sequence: CAWRRSHEQYF. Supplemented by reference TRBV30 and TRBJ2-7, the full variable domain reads SQTIHQWPATLVQPVGSPLSLECTVEGTSNPNLYWYRQAAGRGLQLLFYSVGIGQISSEVPQNLSASRPQDRQFILSSKKLLLSDSGFYLCAWRRSHEQYFGPGTRLTVT.